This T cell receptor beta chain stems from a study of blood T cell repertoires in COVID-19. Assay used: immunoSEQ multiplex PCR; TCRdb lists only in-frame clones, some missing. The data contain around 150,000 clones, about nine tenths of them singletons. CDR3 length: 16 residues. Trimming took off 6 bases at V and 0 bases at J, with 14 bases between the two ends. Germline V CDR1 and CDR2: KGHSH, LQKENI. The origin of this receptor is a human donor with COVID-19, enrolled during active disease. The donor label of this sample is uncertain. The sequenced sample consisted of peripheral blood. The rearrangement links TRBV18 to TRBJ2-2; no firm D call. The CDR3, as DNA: TGTGCCAGCTCCTTCGGGTCGAACGCGAACACCGGGGAGCTGTTTTTT. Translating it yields CASSFGSNANTGELFF. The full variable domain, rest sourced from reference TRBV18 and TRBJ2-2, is NAGVMQNPRHLVRRRGQEARLRCSPMKGHSHVYWYRQLPEEGLKFMVYLQKENIIDESGMPKERFSAEFPKEGPSILRIQQVVRGDSAAYFCASSFGSNANTGELFFGEGSRLTVL.